The sequence of this T cell receptor beta chain was determined in a study of naive and memory T cell subsets. This clonotype was counted between two and nine times. TCR cDNA received a 3' ligated oligonucleotide that carried a UMI. Ligated cDNA underwent four rounds of PCR with nested alpha and beta constant region primers and SP2. Each CDR3 protein is one row after TCRdb ran MiXCR on the 5' RACE reads. The sample records 50,000 to 65,000 distinct CDR3 sequences, about 7.1% being singletons. The clonotype comes from a female donor in good health.

CDR3 in DNA: TGTGCCAGCCAGCCAGGCTCGGGTATAGAAGAGACCCAGTACTTC. Its translation is CASQPGSGIEETQYF. The gene calls are TRBV7-2 and TRBJ2-5, with D hard to call. V was clipped by 8 bases and J by 3 bases, with 19 bases between them. Germline V CDR1 and CDR2: SGHTA, FQGNSA. This CDR3 region has 15 residues.